The 12 T cell receptor beta chains below all came from one sample that was sequenced in a study of response to subunit inactivated influenza vaccine. TCRdb re-derived calls from the RT-PCR reads in MiXCR, one entry per CDR3 protein. Among 700,000 to 900,000 distinct CDR3 sequences, 20% to 25% were seen once, and the ten largest hold about 10%. This sample comprised PBMCs from blood, obtained more than 4 days after vaccination. The source of these receptors is a man aged 50 or older who received an inactivated influenza vaccine.

This clonotype was picked up a small number of times. The chain recombines TRBV20-1 with TRBJ1-1; TRBD1 is a possible D gene (5 bases). CDR1 DFQATT and CDR2 SNEGSKA come from the germline V gene (reference sequence). Trimming pared 2 bases from V and 2 bases from J, leaving 12 bases between. CDR3 size: 14 residues. CDR3 region: CSARLGHANTEAFF. In DNA, the CDR3 is TGCAGTGCTAGACTCGGACACGCAAACACTGAAGCTTTCTTT.

This clonotype has just a few counts. The chain is built from TRBV7-6 and TRBJ1-2, with 7 positions matching TRBD1. V was pared by 8 bases and J by 0 bases, with 3 bases of the junction left unmatched. This CDR3 is built from 13 residues. Germline CDR1 SGHVS, CDR2 FNYEAQ. Here the CDR3 reads CASAGTANYGYTF. Written as DNA, the CDR3 is TGTGCCAGCGCCGGGACAGCTAACTATGGCTACACCTTC. The full variable domain, in which reference TRBV7-6 and TRBJ1-2 provide the parts outside the CDR3, is GAGVSQSPRYKVTKRGQDVALRCDPISGHVSLYWYRQALGQGPEFLTYFNYEAQQDKSGLPNDRFSAERPEGSISTLTIQRTEQRDSAMYRCASAGTANYGYTFGSGTRLTVV.

This chain joins TRBV7-9 and TRBJ1-1, with 8 nucleotides matching TRBD1. Trimming removed 6 bases from V and 6 bases from J; junction bases left unmatched: 6. Germline values: CDR1 SEHNR, CDR2 FQNEAQ (reference sequence). The CDR3 length is 13 residues. The CDR3 loop is CASRAGGLSEAFF. CDR3 sequence (DNA): TGTGCCAGCAGAGCAGGGGGCCTATCTGAAGCTTTCTTT. The full variable domain, its missing parts supplied by reference TRBV7-9 and TRBJ1-1, is DTGVSQNPRHKITKRGQNVTFRCDPISEHNRLYWYRQTLGQGPEFLTYFQNEAQLEKSRLLSDRFSAERPKGSFSTLEIQRTEQGDSAMYLCASRAGGLSEAFFGQGTRLTVV.

The chain carries TRBV10-3 and TRBJ2-7; 15 bases align to TRBD2. Trimming took 4 bases from V and 0 from J; bases not matched to a gene: 7. Germline V gene data show CDR1 as ENHRY and CDR2 as SYGVKD. This CDR3 spans 18 amino acids. As DNA, the CDR3 is TGTGCCATCAGTGCCGCAGGACTAGCGGGAGGGAGCTCCTACGAGCAGTACTTC. Translation: CAISAAGLAGGSSYEQYF.

This clonotype was picked up a small number of times. The chain employs TRBV6-5 and TRBJ2-7; TRBD2 matches at 7 bases. J was trimmed by 6 bases and V by 4 bases; bases with no gene match: 9. There are 14 residues in the CDR3. Germline CDR1 MNHEY, CDR2 SVGAGI. As DNA, the CDR3 is TGTGCCAGCAGTTCCCCGGGAGGAGCCCTCGAGCAGTACTTC. Protein sequence: CASSSPGGALEQYF.

This clonotype turned up a few times. The V and J genes are TRBV5-1 and TRBJ2-3; 13 positions match TRBD2. V lost 4 bases to trimming and J lost 0 bases; unmatched junction nucleotides: 8. CDR1 is SGHRS and CDR2 is YFSETQ in the germline V gene. This CDR3 has 18 residues. Written as DNA, the CDR3 is TGCGCCAGCAGCCCCAGACTAGCGGGGGGACCGAGCACAGATACGCAGTATTTT. Protein product: CASSPRLAGGPSTDTQYF. The variable domain in full, with the rest retrieved from reference TRBV5-1 and TRBJ2-3, is KAGVTQTPRYLIKTRGQQVTLSCSPISGHRSVSWYQQTPGQGLQFLFEYFSETQRNKGNFPGRFSGRQFSNSRSEMNVSTLELGDSALYLCASSPRLAGGPSTDTQYFGPGTRLTVL.

This chain links TRBV5-1 with TRBJ2-6; D gene ambiguous. Germline CDR1 and CDR2: SGHRS and YFSETQ. Between the trimmed V and J ends, which lost 0 bases and 2 bases, there was a span of 6 bases. This CDR3 has 15 residues. The CDR3 reads CASSLAVAGANVLTF. The CDR3 nucleotides read TGCGCCAGCAGCTTGGCGGTTGCTGGGGCCAACGTCCTGACTTTC.

The gene calls are TRBV3-1 and TRBJ2-7, with 12 bases aligning to TRBD2. Germline CDR1 and CDR2: LGHDT and YNNKEL (reference sequence). Losses at the gene ends were 4 bases for V and 2 bases for J; bases not matched to a gene: 12. CDR3 size: 18 residues. The CDR3 spells CASSRLTSGGLYAYEQYF. CDR3 nucleotides: TGTGCCAGCAGCCGACTGACTAGCGGGGGACTCTACGCCTACGAGCAGTACTTC.

This clonotype was seen only a few times. CDR3 sequence: CASSFRRPTGGWQETQYF. The CDR3 region has the DNA TGTGCCAGCAGTTTTCGGAGACCGACAGGGGGCTGGCAAGAGACCCAGTACTTC. The chain recombines TRBV28 with TRBJ2-5; 10 bases align to TRBD1. The junction had 12 bases not matched to a gene; V was cut back by 3 bases and J by 2 bases. Germline V gives CDR1 MDHEN, CDR2 SYDVKM. The CDR3 has 18 residues.

The gene calls are TRBV5-6 and TRBJ2-3; TRBD1 is a possible D gene (6 bases). The CDR3 has 18 amino acids. The germline V gene encodes CDR1 SGHDT and CDR2 YYEEEE. Trimming removed 3 bases from V and 2 bases from J, with 22 bases in between. The CDR3, as DNA: TGTGCCAGCAGCTCCGGGACAACAGCCACTTTACCCACAGATACGCAGTATTTT. Translated, it gives CASSSGTTATLPTDTQYF.

V usage is TRBV5-6 and J usage is TRBJ2-3, with 9 bases lining up with TRBD2. CDR1 SGHDT and CDR2 YYEEEE come from the germline V gene. V trimming: 4 bases; J trimming: 0 bases; junction bases outside the gene matches: 9. The CDR3 totals 17 residues. This CDR3 is CASSLYLAGTSTDTQYF. CDR3 DNA: TGTGCCAGCAGCCTATACCTAGCGGGGACTAGCACAGATACGCAGTATTTT. The full variable domain, its missing parts supplied by reference TRBV5-6 and TRBJ2-3, is DAGVTQSPTHLIKTRGQQVTLRCSPKSGHDTVSWYQQALGQGPQFIFQYYEEEERQRGNFPDRFSGHQFPNYSSELNVNALLLGDSALYLCASSLYLAGTSTDTQYFGPGTRLTVL.

This clonotype showed up many times. CDR3 loop: CASSYSSSSNEQFF. The CDR3 nucleotides are TGTGCCAGCAGTTACTCTTCTAGTTCCAATGAGCAGTTCTTC. The rearrangement uses TRBV6-5 and TRBJ2-1; D uncertain. Trimming pared 0 bases from V and 6 bases from J, leaving 9 bases between. The germline V gene has CDR1 MNHEY and CDR2 SVGAGI. The length of the CDR3 is 14 residues.